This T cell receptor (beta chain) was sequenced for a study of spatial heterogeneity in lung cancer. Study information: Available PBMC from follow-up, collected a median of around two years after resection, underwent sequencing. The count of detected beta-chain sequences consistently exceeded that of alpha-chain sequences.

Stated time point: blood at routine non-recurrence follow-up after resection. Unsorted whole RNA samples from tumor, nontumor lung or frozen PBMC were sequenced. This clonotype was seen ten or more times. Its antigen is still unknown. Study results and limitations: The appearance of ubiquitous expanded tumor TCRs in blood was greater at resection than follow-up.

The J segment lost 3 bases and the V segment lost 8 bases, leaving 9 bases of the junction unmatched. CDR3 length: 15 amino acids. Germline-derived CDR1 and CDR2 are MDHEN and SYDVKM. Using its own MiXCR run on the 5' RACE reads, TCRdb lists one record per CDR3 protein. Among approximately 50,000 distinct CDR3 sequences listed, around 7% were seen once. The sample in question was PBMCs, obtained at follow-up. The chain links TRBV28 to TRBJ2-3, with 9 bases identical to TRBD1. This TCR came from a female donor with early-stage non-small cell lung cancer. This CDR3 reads CASGYPGQGTDTQYF. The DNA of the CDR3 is TGTGCCAGCGGGTACCCGGGACAGGGTACAGATACGCAGTATTTT.